The 8 T cell receptor beta chains listed next were all sequenced from one sample in a study of human T cells and chemical hapten exposure. The study extracted total RNA from unfractionated whole blood. TCRdb re-analysed the 5' RACE reads in MiXCR, keeping a single row per CDR3 protein. The table includes over 95,000 distinct CDR3 sequences, roughly a fifth detected once. These receptors were collected from a human donor in good health.

Only a few counts were recorded for this clonotype. The chain employs TRBV29-1 and TRBJ1-2, with TRBD1 identical over 7 bases. CDR1 SQVTM and CDR2 ANQGSEA come from the germline V gene. The CDR3 spans 14 residues. After removal of 3 bases from V and 4 bases from J, the junction contained 8 bases not matched to a gene. The CDR3 loop is CSVESWGQIYGYTF. CDR3 nucleotides: TGCAGCGTTGAGAGCTGGGGACAGATCTATGGCTACACCTTC.

This chain links TRBV6-2 or TRBV6-3 with TRBJ1-4; 7 nucleotides line up with TRBD1. V dropped 2 bases and J dropped 3; count of bases not matched to a gene: 12. This CDR3 has 18 amino acids. Germline V gives CDR1 MNHEY, CDR2 SVGEGT. This chain's CDR3 is CASSYNWKQGTANEKLFF. The CDR3 DNA reads as TGTGCCAGCAGTTACAATTGGAAACAGGGGACGGCTAATGAAAAACTGTTTTTT.

In the case of this clonotype: This may arise from a read error, as a much more abundant clone is one base away. The J gene is TRBJ2-7, the V gene TRBV29-1; TRBD2 is a possible D gene (6 bases). V dropped 2 bases and J dropped 3 bases, with 14 bases sitting between them. The germline V gene encodes CDR1 SQVTM and CDR2 ANQGSEA. This CDR3 has 14 residues. The CDR3 nucleotides are TGCAGCGTTGAATGGCCGGGAGCAGGCTACGAGCAGTACTTC. It encodes CSVEWPGAGYEQYF.

The J gene is TRBJ2-7, the V gene TRBV12-3 or TRBV12-4; D is ambiguous. CDR3 length: 15 residues. Trimming left V 2 bases short and J 0 bases short, with 11 bases between. The CDR3 nucleotides are TGTGCCAGCAGTTTAAGTAACTTCGCCTCCTACGAGCAGTACTTC. Its translation: CASSLSNFASYEQYF.

This clonotype has only a few counts. The chain is built from TRBV3-1 and TRBJ1-5; 9 nucleotides line up with TRBD1. Germline CDR1 LGHDT, CDR2 YNNKEL (reference sequence). There are 18 residues in the CDR3. The ends lost 1 base at V and 2 bases at J; junction bases unmatched: 9. The CDR3 bases are TGTGCCAGCAGCCAAGGAGCGGGACAGGGAATAGGCAATCAGCCCCAGCATTTT. Translation: CASSQGAGQGIGNQPQHF. Looking up the rest from reference TRBV3-1 and TRBJ1-5 gives the full variable domain: DTAVSQTPKYLVTQMGNDKSIKCEQNLGHDTMYWYKQDSKKFLKIMFSYNNKELIINETVPNRFSPKSPDKAHLNLHINSLELGDSAVYFCASSQGAGQGIGNQPQHFGDGTRLSIL.

This clonotype was observed a handful of times. The chain recombines TRBV7-9 with TRBJ2-4; D remains unclear. The CDR3 extends over 15 amino acids. V was pared by 5 bases and J by 0 bases, with 11 bases between. Germline CDR1 reads SEHNR; CDR2 reads FQNEAQ (reference sequence). The DNA for the CDR3 is TGTGCCAGCAGCCAAAGCAAACTAGCCAAAAACATTCAGTACTTC. Its protein product is CASSQSKLAKNIQYF.

This clonotype has only a few counts. The chain has TRBV7-2 and TRBJ2-1; D is unresolved. Germline loops: CDR1 SGHTA, CDR2 FQGNSA. The V end lost 1 base, the J end lost 8 bases, and 9 bases lay between the germline ends. This CDR3 region has 13 residues. For the CDR3, the DNA is TGTGCCAGCAGCTTAGTAAAGTGGGATGAGCAGTTCTTC. Protein product: CASSLVKWDEQFF.

This clonotype was found a few times. The CDR3 bases are TGTGCCAGCTTGCCGGACAGGGGTAACACTGAAGCTTTCTTT. Protein product: CASLPDRGNTEAFF. The rearrangement uses TRBV25-1 and TRBJ1-1; the match to TRBD1 covers 9 bases. The CDR3 totals 14 residues. V trimming: 8 bases; J trimming: 2 bases; junction bases outside the gene matches: 6. Germline-derived CDR1 and CDR2 are MGHDK and SYGVNS. Using reference TRBV25-1 and TRBJ1-1 for the parts outside the CDR3, the full variable domain is EADIYQTPRYLVIGTGKKITLECSQTMGHDKMYWYQQDPGMELHLIHYSYGVNSTEKGDLSSESTVSRIRTEHFPLTLESARPSHTSQYLCASLPDRGNTEAFFGQGTRLTVV.